The T cell receptor beta chain under discussion was sequenced for a study of T cells in Graves' hyperthyroidism and ophthalmopathy (dated by TCRdb to the late 2010s). About the investigation overall: TCR V-J signatures able to tell the groups apart were searched for in a discovery cohort of 100 patients, of whom more than 40 had Graves' ophthalmopathy and around 58 had stable Graves' hyperthyroidism. Prospective prediction of ophthalmopathy was tested in an independent validation cohort consisting of about 19 hyperthyroidism patients and some 17 patients who later progressed to ophthalmopathy. For training and testing, the 80 to 100 patients in the discovery cohort were randomly divided in a 7:3 ratio. In addition, the study compared T-cell repertoires in thyroid tissue and in blood from five or six Graves' hyperthyroidism patients. Once sampling was done, hyperthyroidism patients were given methimazole at a starting dose of 30 mg daily, whereas ophthalmopathy patients were given high-dose intravenous methylprednisolone. According to the paper, TCR Vbeta CDR3 sequencing was carried out on approximately 140 peripheral blood samples, which came from 40 to 45 ophthalmopathy, approximately 72 hyperthyroidism and approximately 17 progressor patients.

Amplification of TCR beta CDR3 regions was carried out from RNA transcripts. The TCR CDR3 was subjected to a first round of RT-PCR using the HTBI primer set and the Qiagen OneStep RT-PCR kit. A second multiplex PCR round built the libraries, followed by size selection and purification. Paired-end sequencing of the libraries was performed with 100 bp reads on an Illumina HiSeq2000. The original pipeline was this. SOAPnuke was used to process the raw data, throwing out any read that contained adapters or uncalled bases, had a mean Phred below 15, or lacked an exact constant-primer or identifier match. COPE v1.2.5 was used to merge the high-quality paired reads, and each unique nucleotide sequence was defined as a clonotype. MiTCR v1.1 was used to align the clonotypes against IMGT TRBV, TRBD and TRBJ reference segments. The analysis was restricted to V-J combinations with a frequency above 0.0001, which together covered 98% to 99.2% of the repertoires. The TCS score was defined as F50 (clonal expansion) divided by E x V (chaos), with BLOSUM62-based TCRdist calculated between CDR3 peptides within each V-J. Welch's t-statistics and random forest reduced around 520 V-J features to 13, which were used in a naive Bayes classifier (R e1071). The Morisita-Horn index was used to measure how similar the thyroid and blood repertoires were. TCRdb reanalyzed the raw reads on its own, using fastp at Q25 for trimming and MiXCR for clone calling, and kept in-frame beta chains. Rows matching on CDR3 protein sequence are summarized as one entry with the most common DNA and genes. Clone size and V and J calls follow TCRdb, not the original study. For this sample there are about 610,000 distinct CDR3 sequences; just over 45% appear just once. Clones ranked in the top ten supply around 8% of the sample.

Stable Graves' hyperthyroidism was defined as no progression to ophthalmopathy during 18 months of follow-up. The hyperthyroidism patients were between 18 and 65 years old and newly diagnosed, with a disease duration of less than 2 months. Patients with uncontrolled infections, other autoimmune diseases, pregnancy or lactation were excluded. Diagnoses were established on the basis of clinical symptoms, serum thyroxine and TRAb, thyroid ultrasound, and orbital computed tomography. Trizol reagent was used to extract total RNA, and RNA quality was then checked on an Agilent 2100 Bioanalyzer. Study-wide conclusions, independent of this receptor: In cross-validation, a model built on a 13 V-J signature told ophthalmopathy apart from stable hyperthyroidism with under 90% sensitivity and around 81% specificity, and in testing the same model reached 80%/75%. In validation, the model predicted progression to ophthalmopathy with over 65% sensitivity and 72.22% specificity, a median of approximately 6.5 months before onset. Sample size was not statistically predetermined, and investigators were not blinded to group allocation. Most expanded thyroid clonotypes (frequency above 0.001) were also found in blood, which suggests that blood repertoires may mirror thyroid immune responses.

Deletion took 5 bases off V and 8 bases off J, with a span of 15 bases between the germline ends. Including cysteine and phenylalanine, the CDR3 has 14 amino acids. Only the CDR3 DNA is retained, 42 bases long and in frame from the first base. According to the germline V gene, CDR1 reads SGHTA and CDR2 reads FQGNSA. Notes on this clonotype: Its specific antigen is unknown. Qualities for individual bases were not recorded, and no much larger clone is one base off.

The V gene is TRBV7-2 and the J gene is TRBJ2-2; possibly the D gene is TRBD2, per 5 matching bases. Sample: peripheral blood or thyroid tissue (not recorded which). The sequence derives from a woman aged 18-35 years with Graves' hyperthyroidism. The sequenced DNA is TGTGCCAGCAGCCCACTGAGCGGCACGGGGGAGCTGTTTTTT. It codes for CASSPLSGTGELFF.